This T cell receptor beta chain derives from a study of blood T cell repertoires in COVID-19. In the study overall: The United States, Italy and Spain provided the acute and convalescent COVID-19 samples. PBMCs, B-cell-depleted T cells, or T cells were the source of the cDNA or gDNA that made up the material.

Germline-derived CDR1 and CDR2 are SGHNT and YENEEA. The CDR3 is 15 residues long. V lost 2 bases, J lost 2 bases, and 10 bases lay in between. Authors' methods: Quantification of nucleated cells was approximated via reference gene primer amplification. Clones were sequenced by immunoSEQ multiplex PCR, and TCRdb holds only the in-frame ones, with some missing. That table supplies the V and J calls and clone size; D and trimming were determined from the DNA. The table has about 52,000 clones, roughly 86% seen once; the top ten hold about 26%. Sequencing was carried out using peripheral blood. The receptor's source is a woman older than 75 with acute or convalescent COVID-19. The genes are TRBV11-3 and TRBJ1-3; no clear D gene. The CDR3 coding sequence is TGTGCCAGCAGCTTATCAGGCTCAACTGGAAACACCATATATTTT. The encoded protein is CASSLSGSTGNTIYF.